This is a list of T cell receptor beta chains from one sample in a study of T cell repertoires in cytomegalovirus infection. TCRdb analysed the reads with MiXCR anew, one entry per CDR3 protein. The sample lists about 200,000 distinct CDR3 sequences, about a tenth occurring once. The material sequenced was PBMCs. The receptors here all came from a human donor in good health (CMV status not recorded). Some clones in this sample may be carry-over from other donors' samples. Both conserved end residues are part of each CDR3. D genes are given only for firm matches. Clone size is stated in some rows and not others, as once, few, many or a class when expanded.

CDR3 DNA: TGTGCCAGCAGTTTATTAGCGGGGGCCCCGGGACAAGAGACCCAGTACTTC; CDR3 protein: CASSLLAGAPGQETQYF; D gene: TRBD2; V gene: TRBV12-3/TRBV12-4; J gene: TRBJ2-5; clone size: few
CDR3 DNA: TGTGCCAGCAGCCCGGGACCAGCTTACGAGCAGTACTTC; CDR3 protein: CASSPGPAYEQYF; D gene: .; V gene: TRBV7-8; J gene: TRBJ2-7; clone size: many
CDR3 DNA: TGTGCCAGCAGCGCTTCCGGGACAACGAACACTGAAGCTTTCTTT; CDR3 protein: CASSASGTTNTEAFF; D gene: .; V gene: TRBV7-2; J gene: TRBJ1-1; clone size: many
CDR3 DNA: TGCAGTGCTAGAACGGGACTCAGGGAGCAGTTCTTC; CDR3 protein: CSARTGLREQFF; D gene: .; V gene: TRBV20-1; J gene: TRBJ2-1; clone size: .
CDR3 DNA: TGTGCCAGCAGCTTAGTGTTGCGGGGGGGCTCCTACAATGAGCAGTTCTTC; CDR3 protein: CASSLVLRGGSYNEQFF; D gene: TRBD2; V gene: TRBV7-2; J gene: TRBJ2-1; clone size: many
CDR3 DNA: TGTGCCAGCAGCTTTGGGAATCAGCCCCAGCATTTT; CDR3 protein: CASSFGNQPQHF; D gene: .; V gene: TRBV7-2; J gene: TRBJ1-5; clone size: many
CDR3 DNA: TGTGCCAGCAGCTTAGACGGTTTCAAGTATGACTTC; CDR3 protein: CASSLDGFKYDF; D gene: .; V gene: TRBV7-6; J gene: TRBJ2-4; clone size: .
CDR3 DNA: TGTGCCAGCAGCGCTAATTTGGGCAGAATGAACACCGGGGAGCTGTTTTTT; CDR3 protein: CASSANLGRMNTGELFF; D gene: .; V gene: TRBV9; J gene: TRBJ2-2; clone size: .
CDR3 DNA: TGTGCCTGGATGGATGTGAACACTGAAGCTTTCTTT; CDR3 protein: CAWMDVNTEAFF; D gene: .; V gene: TRBV30; J gene: TRBJ1-1; clone size: .
CDR3 DNA: TGTGCCAGCAGCTTAGCACTTTTTAGCAATCAGCCCCAGCATTTT; CDR3 protein: CASSLALFSNQPQHF; D gene: .; V gene: TRBV7-2; J gene: TRBJ1-5; clone size: many
CDR3 DNA: TGCAGTGCTAGAGATCTGCGGGGGGCAGGAGAGACCCAGTACTTC; CDR3 protein: CSARDLRGAGETQYF; D gene: TRBD2; V gene: TRBV20-1; J gene: TRBJ2-5; clone size: .
CDR3 DNA: TGTGCCAGCAGCTGGGGGCGGGACTCCTACAATGAGCAGTTCTTC; CDR3 protein: CASSWGRDSYNEQFF; D gene: .; V gene: TRBV7-2; J gene: TRBJ2-1; clone size: many
CDR3 DNA: TGTGCCAGCAGCCTACCGACAGCCTACGAGCAGTACTTC; CDR3 protein: CASSLPTAYEQYF; D gene: .; V gene: TRBV7-9; J gene: TRBJ2-7; clone size: few
CDR3 DNA: TGTGCCAGCCGCTATACCCCCTGGACAGAAGAGACCCAGTACTTC; CDR3 protein: CASRYTPWTEETQYF; D gene: .; V gene: TRBV6-1; J gene: TRBJ2-5; clone size: .
CDR3 DNA: TGTGCCAGCAGTCATCGGCAGGGGGATAGCAATCAGCCCCAGCATTTT; CDR3 protein: CASSHRQGDSNQPQHF; D gene: TRBD1; V gene: TRBV12-3/TRBV12-4; J gene: TRBJ1-5; clone size: many
CDR3 DNA: TGTGCCAGCAGTTCCGGAGGGGGGTACGAGCAGTACTTC; CDR3 protein: CASSSGGGYEQYF; D gene: .; V gene: TRBV28; J gene: TRBJ2-7; clone size: many
CDR3 DNA: TGTGCCAGCAGCAACCGGCGGGACGCGAACACTGAAGCTTTCTTT; CDR3 protein: CASSNRRDANTEAFF; D gene: .; V gene: TRBV11-2; J gene: TRBJ1-1; clone size: .